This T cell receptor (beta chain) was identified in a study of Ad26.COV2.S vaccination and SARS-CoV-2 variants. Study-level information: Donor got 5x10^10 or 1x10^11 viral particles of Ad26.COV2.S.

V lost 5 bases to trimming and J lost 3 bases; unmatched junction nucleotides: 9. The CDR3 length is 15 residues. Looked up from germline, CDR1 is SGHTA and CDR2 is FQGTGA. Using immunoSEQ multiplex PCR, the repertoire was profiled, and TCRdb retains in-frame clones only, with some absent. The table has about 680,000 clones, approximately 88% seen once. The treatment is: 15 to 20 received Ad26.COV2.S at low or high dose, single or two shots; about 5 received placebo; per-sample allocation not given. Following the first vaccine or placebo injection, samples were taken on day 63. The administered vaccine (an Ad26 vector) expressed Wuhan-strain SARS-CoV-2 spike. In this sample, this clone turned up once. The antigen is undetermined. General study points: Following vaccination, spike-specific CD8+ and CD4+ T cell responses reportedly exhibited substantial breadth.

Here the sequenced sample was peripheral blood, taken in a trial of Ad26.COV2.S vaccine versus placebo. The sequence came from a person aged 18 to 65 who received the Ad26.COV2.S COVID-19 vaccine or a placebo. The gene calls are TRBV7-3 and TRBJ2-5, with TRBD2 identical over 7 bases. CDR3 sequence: CASSTSGLVEETQYF. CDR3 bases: TGTGCCAGCAGCACGAGTGGACTAGTGGAAGAGACCCAGTACTTC.